Listed here are 30 T cell receptor beta chains from one sample, sequenced in a study of blood T cell repertoires in COVID-19. The protocol was immunoSEQ multiplex PCR, while the TCRdb copy is restricted to in-frame clones and leaves out a portion. The table records some 380,000 clones, nearly 90% of them present only once. The sequencing input was peripheral blood. The receptors come from a man in his late teens or twenties with active or convalescent COVID-19.

The CDR3 loop reads CASSLTQSTGDEQFF. CDR3 bases: TGTGCCAGCAGCCTTACTCAATCGACAGGAGATGAGCAGTTCTTC. The rearrangement uses TRBV7-9 and TRBJ2-1, with a tentative D call TRBD1 (6 bases). Looked up from germline, CDR1 is SEHNR and CDR2 is FQNEAQ (reference sequence). V dropped 5 bases and J dropped 8 bases, with 19 bases sitting between them. The CDR3 is 15 residues long.

This clone appeared a single time. The chain combines TRBV6-5 with TRBJ2-7; 11 nucleotides match TRBD1. Germline-derived CDR1 and CDR2 are MNHEY and SVGAGI. J was trimmed by 5 bases and V by 6 bases; bases with no gene match: 6. This CDR3 has 14 amino acids. The CDR3 DNA reads as TGTGCCAGCAGCGCGGACAGGGGGCTAAACGAGCAGTACTTC. This sequence encodes CASSADRGLNEQYF.

This clone has only a few counts. This chain's CDR3 is CASSMSNNEQFF. In nucleotides, the CDR3 is TGTGCCAGTAGTATGAGTAACAATGAGCAGTTCTTC. The chain employs TRBV19 and TRBJ2-1; no definite D call. Per germline, CDR1 LNHDA and CDR2 SQIVND (reference sequence). Trimming took 3 bases from V and 5 from J, leaving 5 bases between them. This CDR3 has 12 residues.

The rearrangement links TRBV19 to TRBJ2-6, with no clear D. Deletions cut 6 bases from V and 8 bases from J, with 8 bases between. Germline CDR1 is LNHDA and CDR2 is SQIVND (reference sequence). This CDR3 is 12 amino acids long. The CDR3 DNA sequence: TGTGCCAGTAGAAAAAAGCCCAACGTCCTGACTTTC. It translates to CASRKKPNVLTF.

The chain is built from TRBV29-1 and TRBJ1-1, with TRBD1 matching over 8 bases. The trim removed 3 bases at V and 5 bases at J, leaving 5 bases unmatched. CDR1 and CDR2 from the germline V gene are SQVTM and ANQGSEA. The CDR3 contains 13 residues. The CDR3 here is CSVDRGRFTEAFF. CDR3 sequence (DNA): TGCAGCGTTGACAGGGGGCGTTTTACTGAAGCTTTCTTT.

The CDR3 loop reads CASSLGQRYEQYF. As DNA, the CDR3 is TGTGCCAGCAGCTTGGGACAGAGGTACGAGCAGTACTTC. The V and J genes are TRBV14 and TRBJ2-7, with 7 bases that match TRBD1. Germline V lookup: CDR1 SGHDN, CDR2 FVKESK. The CDR3 consists of 13 residues. Germline trimming cut 5 bases from V and 4 bases from J; bases unmatched to any gene: 5.

The chain couples TRBV29-1 to TRBJ2-3; D is unresolved. The CDR3 consists of 11 residues. The V gene's germline CDR1 is SQVTM and CDR2 ANQGSEA. V was clipped by 7 bases and J by 6 bases, with 11 bases between them. The CDR3 sequence is CSAGASDTQYF. The CDR3 nucleotides are TGCAGCGCCGGAGCATCCGATACGCAGTATTTT.

The chain couples TRBV3-1 (or the pseudogene TRBV3-2) to TRBJ2-1; 15 bases line up with TRBD2. CDR3 size: 17 residues. The J segment lost 1 base and the V segment lost 4 bases, leaving 2 bases of the junction unmatched. Germline CDR1 and CDR2: LGHDT and YNNKEL (reference sequence). As DNA, the CDR3 is TGTGCCAGCAGCCCGGGACTAGCGGGGGGTTCCTACAATGAGCAGTTCTTC. Residues: CASSPGLAGGSYNEQFF.

The V and J genes are TRBV6-5 and TRBJ2-7, with D possibly being TRBD1 (6 bases). Germline V gene sequence: CDR1 MNHEY, CDR2 SVGAGI. There are 13 residues in the CDR3. Trimming took off 6 bases at V and 7 bases at J, with 16 bases between the two ends. Written as DNA, the CDR3 is TGTGCCAGCAGCCGGGTACAGGGTTGGGAGCAGTACTTC. Protein: CASSRVQGWEQYF.

The V and J genes are TRBV11-2 and TRBJ1-1; perhaps TRBD1 as D (5 bases). The CDR3 runs to 15 residues. The germline V gene encodes CDR1 SGHAT and CDR2 FQNNGV. V lost 5 bases and J lost 4, with 17 bases in between. The CDR3 reads CASSHVRGSGTEAFF. DNA of the CDR3: TGTGCCAGCAGCCACGTTAGGGGTTCGGGCACTGAAGCTTTCTTT.

The J gene is TRBJ2-5, the V gene TRBV3-1 (or the pseudogene TRBV3-2), with D tentatively TRBD2 (6 bases). Germline CDR1 and CDR2: LGHDT and YNNKEL (reference sequence). The V and J ends lost 3 bases and 9 bases respectively, with 17 bases between them. The CDR3 loop spans 14 amino acids. The CDR3 reads CASSQPGPGGAQYF. As DNA, the CDR3 is TGTGCCAGCAGCCAGCCCGGGCCCGGGGGTGCCCAGTACTTC.

This clone was counted a few times. This chain links TRBV5-1 with TRBJ2-5; 8 nucleotides align to TRBD2. Germline CDR1 is SGHRS and CDR2 is YFSETQ. Trimming removed 3 bases from V and 2 bases from J; junction bases left unmatched: 9. The CDR3 totals 16 residues. The chain's CDR3 is CASSWWGSGEQETQYF. The CDR3 coding sequence is TGCGCCAGCAGCTGGTGGGGTAGCGGGGAGCAAGAGACCCAGTACTTC.

The chain carries TRBV28 and TRBJ2-5, with D maybe TRBD2 (6 bases). The germline V gene encodes CDR1 MDHEN and CDR2 SYDVKM. The CDR3 spans 14 residues. V was pared by 5 bases and J by 4 bases, with 14 bases between. The CDR3, as DNA: TGTGCCAGCAGTACTGCGGGGTTGGGAGAGACCCAGTACTTC. It is translated as CASSTAGLGETQYF. The complete variable domain, with remaining parts taken from reference TRBV28 and TRBJ2-5, reads DVKVTQSSRYLVKRTGEKVFLECVQDMDHENMFWYRQDPGLGLRLIYFSYDVKMKEKGDIPEGYSVSREKKERFSLILESASTNQTSMYLCASSTAGLGETQYFGPGTRLLVL.

The chain joins TRBV2 to TRBJ2-1; 13 nucleotides agree with TRBD2. CDR3 size: 15 residues. The V segment lost 6 bases and the J segment 4 bases; nucleotides outside the gene matches: 3. CDR1 is SNHLY and CDR2 is FYNNEI in the germline V gene. The CDR3 region has the DNA TGTGCCAGCAGGACTAGCGGGGGGCCTTACAATGAGCAGTTCTTC. It specifies CASRTSGGPYNEQFF.

This clone was detected only once. CDR3 DNA sequence: TGTGCCAGCAGTTACTCGAGCAGGGGCTCTGGCTACACCTTC. It translates to CASSYSSRGSGYTF. The chain is built from TRBV6-5 and TRBJ1-2, with D possibly TRBD1 on 6 matching bases. The CDR3 totals 14 residues. The V gene lost 0 bases and the J gene lost 7 bases, with 12 bases spanning the gap. CDR1 and CDR2 from the germline V gene are MNHEY and SVGAGI.

The V gene is TRBV6-5, the J gene TRBJ1-5; perhaps TRBD1 as D (6 bases). This CDR3 region has 15 residues. CDR1 and CDR2 from the germline V gene are MNHEY and SVGAGI. Trimming stripped 7 bases from V and 0 bases from J, with 13 bases between. CDR3 in amino acids: CASISRDTSNQPQHF. The CDR3, as DNA: TGTGCCAGCATTTCCCGGGACACTAGCAATCAGCCCCAGCATTTT.

The chain couples TRBV6-1 to TRBJ1-1; D uncertain. V lost 3 bases, J lost 5 bases, and 10 bases lay in between. The CDR3 consists of 13 residues. Germline V CDR1 and CDR2: MNHNS, SASEGT. CDR3 coding DNA: TGTGCCAGCAGTGACCCACAGAATACTGAAGCTTTCTTT. Protein: CASSDPQNTEAFF.

V gene TRBV28 combines with J gene TRBJ1-2; D is unclear. The CDR3 is 14 residues long. Looked up from germline, CDR1 is MDHEN and CDR2 is SYDVKM. Trimming cost V 6 bases and J 0 bases, with 11 bases left between them. The CDR3 region has the DNA TGTGCCAGCAGGCTAGCCTGGGCTAACTATGGCTACACCTTC. Protein product: CASRLAWANYGYTF.

V gene TRBV10-3 combines with J gene TRBJ2-1, with 7 bases matching TRBD1. The CDR3 is 14 residues long. Trimming cost V 6 bases and J 3 bases; bases outside gene matches: 5. Germline V gene data show CDR1 as ENHRY and CDR2 as SYGVKD. CDR3 amino acids: CAISPGQVYNEQFF. The CDR3 DNA reads as TGTGCCATCAGCCCCGGACAGGTCTACAATGAGCAGTTCTTC.

V is TRBV5-4 and J is TRBJ2-7; 7 nucleotides agree with TRBD2. The CDR3 length is 13 residues. V dropped 2 bases and J dropped 5; count of bases not matched to a gene: 4. Per the germline V gene, CDR1 is SGHNT and CDR2 is YYREEE (reference sequence). The CDR3 loop reads CASSLGSGNEQYF. The CDR3 DNA is TGTGCCAGCAGCTTAGGCAGCGGGAACGAGCAGTACTTC.

V usage is TRBV2 and J usage is TRBJ2-1; 12 bases are a match to TRBD2. CDR3 length: 16 residues. V lost 7 bases, J lost 2 bases, and 6 bases stayed unmatched. Germline V gene data show CDR1 as SNHLY and CDR2 as FYNNEI. This CDR3 is CASILAGGYAYNEQFF. The DNA for the CDR3 is TGTGCCAGCATCCTAGCGGGAGGGTACGCCTACAATGAGCAGTTCTTC.

The chain is built from TRBV4-3 and TRBJ1-3, with D possibly being TRBD1 (5 bases). The ends were cut back, 0 bases at V and 3 bases at J, with 9 bases in the middle. Germline V CDR1 and CDR2: LGHNA, YSLEER. CDR3 length: 15 residues. The CDR3 nucleotides read TGCGCCAGCAGCCAAGATTCAGGGATTGGAAACACCATATATTTT. Translated: CASSQDSGIGNTIYF.

This chain connects TRBV9 to TRBJ1-2, with TRBD1 identical over 11 bases. V lost 4 bases to trimming and J lost 7 bases; unmatched junction nucleotides: 9. The V gene's germline CDR1 is SGDLS and CDR2 YYNGEE. CDR3 size: 15 residues. The DNA for the CDR3 is TGTGCCAGCAGCTTCCGGGACAGGGGGAGGTTTGGCTACACCTTC. It translates to CASSFRDRGRFGYTF.

V usage is TRBV5-1 and J usage is TRBJ2-5; D is possibly TRBD1 (6 bases). This CDR3 is built from 15 residues. Trimming left V 0 bases short and J 5 bases short, with 14 bases between. Germline CDR1 and CDR2: SGHRS and YFSETQ. The CDR3 region is CASSLVAQGIETQYF. The DNA for the CDR3 is TGCGCCAGCAGCTTGGTCGCCCAGGGGATCGAGACCCAGTACTTC.

The chain uses TRBV9 and TRBJ1-2; 8 bases map to TRBD1. CDR3 length equals 15 residues. Per the germline V gene, CDR1 is SGDLS and CDR2 is YYNGEE. Unmatched junction bases numbered 6, after V lost 3 bases and J lost 2 bases. The CDR3 bases are TGTGCCAGCAGCGCCCGACAGGGGAGGAACTATGGCTACACCTTC. This codes for CASSARQGRNYGYTF.

This clone was observed once. Other DNA sequences of this sample code for an identical CDR3. The CDR3 loop reads CASSLSGTGNGYTF. The DNA of the CDR3 is TGTGCCAGCAGTTTATCAGGGACAGGGAATGGCTACACCTTC. The rearrangement links TRBV27 to TRBJ1-2; 9 bases are a match to TRBD1. The V gene end was trimmed by 0 bases and the J gene end by 6 bases; junction bases not matched to a gene: 2. The CDR3 is 14 residues long. Germline CDR1 is MNHEY and CDR2 is SMNVEV (reference sequence).

The rearrangement joins TRBV2 to TRBJ1-5; D gene uncertain. The germline V and J ends were trimmed by 8 bases and 1 base, with 15 bases remaining between them. This CDR3 spans 15 amino acids. Germline-derived CDR1 and CDR2 are SNHLY and FYNNEI. CDR3 protein: CASSRATSSNQPQHF. In nucleotides, the CDR3 is TGTGCCAGCTCTCGGGCTACTAGCAGCAATCAGCCCCAGCATTTT.

The chain employs TRBV6-2 or TRBV6-3 and TRBJ2-1; possible D gene TRBD2, 6 bases. Trimming shortened V by 2 bases and J by 7 bases, and 18 bases separated the two germline ends. This CDR3 has 16 residues. From germline, CDR1 is MNHEY and CDR2 SVGEGT. The chain's CDR3 is CASSYPGVGRMNEQFF. The CDR3 DNA reads TGTGCCAGCAGTTACCCCGGGGTCGGGAGAATGAATGAGCAGTTCTTC.

This chain links TRBV18 with TRBJ1-1, with D tentatively TRBD1 (5 bases). Germline V gene lookup returns CDR1 KGHSH and CDR2 LQKENI. V shed 3 bases and J shed 4 bases, with 15 bases lying between them. The CDR3 length is 15 residues. The CDR3 DNA reads as TGTGCCAGCTCACCGGGACTCCTCTTAGGCACTGAAGCTTTCTTT. Its protein is CASSPGLLLGTEAFF.

The J gene is TRBJ1-2, the V gene TRBV19; 8 nucleotides align to TRBD1. Germline loops: CDR1 LNHDA, CDR2 SQIVND (reference sequence). The junction had 12 bases not matched to a gene; V was cut back by 5 bases and J by 4 bases. CDR3 size: 16 residues. The CDR3 sequence is CASSSEQGVSGYGYTF. The CDR3 DNA follows: TGTGCCAGTAGTTCGGAACAGGGGGTTAGCGGCTATGGCTACACCTTC.